This T cell receptor beta chain was documented in a study of CD8+CD57+ T cells in acquired aplastic anemia. For the study at large: Sorted CD4+ and CD8+ cells yielded DNA averaging approximately 3 ug.

For CDR3 and TCR beta VDJ profiling, genomic DNA was the template used. TCRdb reanalysed the reads using MiXCR and keeps one entry per CDR3 protein. The sample lists a few hundred thousand distinct CDR3 sequences, roughly 53% occurring once. This clonotype showed up just once. Its antigen is still unknown. The conserved phenylalanine or tryptophan is not found at the CDR3 terminus, so this likely reflects a read error. The study, taken as a whole, reports: The same twenty-nine CD8+ CDR3 sequences occurred in patients and in controls.

The patients chosen for sequencing had shown expansion of CD8+CD57+ cells (detected by flow cytometry). Sampling of blood occurred while the patients had still received no therapy. Trimming shortened V by 1 base and J by 4 bases, and 19 bases separated the two germline ends. Germline loops: CDR1 LNHDA, CDR2 SQIVND (reference sequence). The CDR3 covers 17 residues. V is TRBV19 and J is TRBJ1-1; D uncertain. The source material was sorted CD4+, CD8+, or CD8+CD57+ T cells (not recorded which) from PBMCs. The origin of this receptor is a human donor with aplastic anemia. The CDR3 sequence is CASSIGEGEAGVTEAFL. The CDR3 bases are TGTGCCAGTAGTATAGGAGAGGGAGAGGCGGGAGTCACTGAAGCTTTCCTT.